Below are 18 T cell receptor beta chains sequenced from a single sample in a study of tumor-infiltrating lymphocytes in oesophageal squamous cell carcinoma. One entry per CDR3 protein, called by TCRdb with MiXCR from the PCR reads. The sample has about 20,000 distinct CDR3 sequences, around 40% seen once. The sequencing input was normal esophageal tissue next to the tumor. The receptors stem from a female donor with esophageal squamous cell carcinoma.

There are a few counts of this clonotype. This sequence may be a read error, since a much larger clone differs from it by one base. J is TRBJ2-3 and V is TRBV12-3 or TRBV12-4, with D perhaps matching TRBD1 or TRBD2 (5 bases each). The CDR3 sequence is 12 residues long. Trimming stripped 6 bases from V and 14 bases from J, with 18 bases between. CDR3 residues: CASSSYVRELYF. CDR3 bases: TGTGCCAGCAGCTCTTACGTCAGGGAGCTGTATTTT.

The sample holds one count of this clonotype. The CDR3 does not end in the conserved phenylalanine or tryptophan, so this is likely a read error. The DNA is omitted, as the CDR3 cannot be located on it reliably, and the CDR3 follows TCRdb's listing. The chain carries TRBV10-3 and TRBJ2-6; no check of the table's D call, TRBD1, against the DNA was made. The CDR3 is 15 residues long, counting both termini. The germline gives CDR1 ENHRY, CDR2 SYGVKD. This CDR3 is CATLNGIGTEQYFGN.

The chain employs TRBV12-3 or TRBV12-4 and TRBJ1-1, with 7 bases matching TRBD1. The ends lost 6 bases at V and 3 bases at J; junction bases unmatched: 7. There are 14 residues in the CDR3. The chain's CDR3 is CASRATGMDTEAFF. CDR3 DNA: TGTGCCAGCAGGGCGACAGGGATGGACACTGAAGCTTTCTTT.

A remark on this clonotype: This may come from a read error, since a much larger clone is one base off. V and J are TRBV4-1 and TRBJ2-5; 11 bases map to TRBD2. Judging by the DNA end, TRBJ2-1 fits better; the J call may be wrong. This CDR3 contains 16 residues. CDR1 is MGHRA, CDR2 YSYEKL, per germline. The DNA of the CDR3 is TGCGCCAGCAGCCAAGAAGGACTAGCGGGCTGGGAGACCCAGTTCTTC. Translated: CASSQEGLAGWETQFF.

As for this clonotype: With a much larger clone just one base away, this may be a read error. V is TRBV6-1 and J is TRBJ2-1; tentatively, D is TRBD2 (7 bases). The J call may be faulty, since TRBJ2-7 better matches the DNA end. The CDR3 length is 17 residues. Germline V gene data show CDR1 as MNHNS and CDR2 as SASEGT. CDR3 bases: TGTGCCAGCAGAAAATACTCGGCGGGGGCCGCCTACAATGAGCAGTACTTC. It encodes CASRKYSAGAAYNEQYF.

The chain joins TRBV7-2 to TRBJ1-2, with a tentative D call TRBD1 (6 bases). The CDR3 has 12 amino acids. Trimming stripped 5 bases from V and 8 bases from J, with 12 bases between. Looked up from germline, CDR1 is SGHTA and CDR2 is FQGNSA. The CDR3 sequence: CASSPQGRGYTF. CDR3 DNA sequence: TGTGCCAGCAGCCCACAGGGACGCGGCTACACCTTC.

There are many counts of this clonotype. V gene TRBV7-6 combines with J gene TRBJ2-3, with D perhaps being TRBD1 or TRBD2 (5 bases each). The germline V and J ends were trimmed by 5 bases and 2 bases, with 14 bases remaining between them. Germline CDR1 and CDR2: SGHVS and FNYEAQ. The CDR3 is made up of 15 amino acids. The CDR3 sequence: CASSLFRGFTDTQYF. The CDR3 nucleotides are TGTGCCAGCAGCCTCTTTCGGGGCTTCACAGATACGCAGTATTTT.

This clonotype has at least ten counts. The chain couples TRBV6-1 to TRBJ1-2; no reliable D call. V was trimmed by 6 bases and J by 2 bases, leaving 10 bases between them. Per the germline V gene, CDR1 is MNHNS and CDR2 is SASEGT. This CDR3 is 13 amino acids long. The CDR3 sequence is CASRVSANYGYTF. The CDR3 nucleotides are TGTGCCAGCAGGGTCAGCGCGAACTATGGCTACACCTTC.

The chain employs TRBV19 and TRBJ1-6; 9 nucleotides match TRBD1. Per the germline V gene, CDR1 is LNHDA and CDR2 is SQIVND (reference sequence). This CDR3 spans 14 amino acids. V trimming: 8 bases; J trimming: 8 bases; junction bases outside the gene matches: 7. In DNA, the CDR3 is TGTGCCAGTGGGATCACAGGGGGCTATTCACCCCTCCACTTT. Translating gives CASGITGGYSPLHF.

This clonotype was observed at least ten times. The V and J genes are TRBV10-1 and TRBJ2-7; D perhaps matches TRBD2 (5 bases). This CDR3 is built from 12 residues. Deletions cut 10 bases from V and 0 bases from J, with 10 bases between. Germline V gene sequence: CDR1 WNHNN, CDR2 SYGVQD (reference sequence). CDR3: CATSRDSYEQYF. DNA of the CDR3: TGCGCCACCTCGAGGGACTCCTACGAGCAGTACTTC.

This chain links TRBV7-6 with TRBJ2-1; D is possibly TRBD1 (6 bases). The end of the DNA fits TRBJ2-7 better, so the J call may be wrong. The CDR3 runs to 16 residues. Germline CDR1 reads SGHVS; CDR2 reads FNYEAQ. This CDR3 reads CASSGMRGSSYNEQYF. The CDR3, as DNA: TGTGCCAGCAGCGGGATGAGGGGGAGCTCCTACAATGAGCAGTACTTC.

The chain couples TRBV19 to TRBJ1-4; D gene ambiguous. The CDR3 is 13 residues long. Per germline, CDR1 LNHDA and CDR2 SQIVND (reference sequence). V was pared by 7 bases and J by 7 bases, with 13 bases between. As DNA, the CDR3 is TGTGCCAGTACCCCCTCGGGGATTGAAAAACTGTTTTTT. Residues: CASTPSGIEKLFF.

This clonotype has a count of ten or more. V usage is TRBV19 and J usage is TRBJ2-1; a weak D match, TRBD2 (6 bases). With 3 bases removed from V and 4 bases from J, the gap between germline ends came to 10 bases. The length of the CDR3 is 14 residues. From germline, CDR1 is LNHDA and CDR2 SQIVND (reference sequence). CDR3 in DNA: TGTGCCAGTAGTATCGCGGGAATTTACAATGAGCAGTTCTTC. This codes for CASSIAGIYNEQFF.

This clonotype was counted a single time. This chain joins TRBV28 and TRBJ1-5; D unclear. Between the trimmed V and J ends, which lost 5 bases and 2 bases, there was a span of 10 bases. Germline CDR1 MDHEN, CDR2 SYDVKM. There are 14 residues in the CDR3. The CDR3 here is CASSVPRGNQPQHF. The CDR3 DNA follows: TGTGCCAGCAGTGTACCACGGGGCAATCAGCCCCAGCATTTT.

V usage is TRBV5-5 and J usage is TRBJ2-3, with D possibly being TRBD1 (8 bases). V was cut by 0 bases and J by 2 bases, with 13 bases left in between. The CDR3 is 16 amino acids. Germline-derived CDR1 and CDR2 are SGHKS and YYEKEE (reference sequence). The CDR3 bases are TGTGCCAGCAGCTTGGGGGGGGGACAGGTCACAGATACGCAGTATTTT. Its protein is CASSLGGGQVTDTQYF.

This clonotype was observed at least ten times. The chain employs TRBV2 and TRBJ2-6; 7 bases fit TRBD2. CDR3 size: 18 residues. V dropped 2 bases and J dropped 0; count of bases not matched to a gene: 7. The germline gives CDR1 SNHLY, CDR2 FYNNEI. CDR3: CASSEWGGTGSGANVLTF. The CDR3 DNA is TGTGCCAGCAGTGAATGGGGGGGGACGGGCTCTGGGGCCAACGTCCTGACTTTC.

This chain joins TRBV7-2 and TRBJ2-1; 7 nucleotides agree with TRBD1. The V and J ends lost 0 bases and 5 bases, in that order; junction bases with no gene match: 7. CDR1 is SGHTA, CDR2 FQGNSA, per germline. This CDR3 is 16 amino acids long. DNA of the CDR3: TGTGCCAGCAGCTTAGCGGCGACAGGGACAAACAATGAGCAGTTCTTC. This sequence encodes CASSLAATGTNNEQFF.

The V gene is TRBV29-1, the J gene TRBJ1-1; 9 nucleotides line up with TRBD1. Germline CDR1 and CDR2: SQVTM and ANQGSEA. This CDR3 region has 13 residues. V shed 7 bases and J 1 base; nucleotides not matched to a gene: 4. CDR3 protein: CSARTGANTEAFF. The CDR3 coding sequence is TGCAGCGCCCGGACAGGGGCGAACACTGAAGCTTTCTTT.